Listed below are T cell receptor beta chains from one sample, sequenced in a study of technical replicates of blood from a handful of donors. The table came from immunoSEQ multiplex PCR; TCRdb's copy has only in-frame clones and leaves some out. The sample yields about 12,000 clones, 80% to 90% seen once. Sequencing input: PBMCs. All receptors derive from a human donor in good health. The CDR3 runs from the conserved cysteine through the conserved F or W. A D gene is named only where the DNA matches it firmly. Not every row has a clone size; where given, it reads once, few, many or a size class.

>TRBJ2-1|TRBV7-9|14|.|TRBD2
CASSLGLADNEQFF
TGTGCCAGCAGCTTAGGACTAGCCGACAATGAGCAGTTCTTC
>TRBJ2-1|TRBV4-1|15|.|TRBD1
CASSQDRAGGNEQFF
TGCGCCAGCAGCCAAGATCGGGCAGGGGGCAATGAGCAGTTCTTC
>TRBJ2-2|TRBV12-5|15|.|TRBD1
CASGFGQGASGELFF
TGTGCTAGTGGTTTCGGCCAGGGGGCGTCCGGGGAGCTGTTTTTT
>TRBJ2-2|TRBV19|17|.|.
CASSDIRGQTNTGELFF
TGTGCCAGTAGTGATATAAGAGGACAGACGAACACCGGGGAGCTGTTTTTT
>TRBJ2-7|TRBV10-2|14|.|.
CATAPGLGAYEQYF
TGCGCCACTGCACCGGGACTGGGGGCCTACGAGCAGTACTTC
>TRBJ2-7|TRBV6-5|15|.|TRBD2
CASSYSAGREDEQYF
TGTGCCAGCAGTTACTCGGCGGGGCGGGAGGACGAGCAGTACTTC
>TRBJ1-5|TRBV27|14|few|TRBD1
CASRPGTEGQPQHF
TGTGCCAGCAGACCCGGGACAGAAGGTCAGCCCCAGCATTTT
>TRBJ1-1|TRBV30|13|.|TRBD1
CAWSTNTGGEAFF
TGTGCCTGGAGTACCAACACAGGGGGAGAAGCTTTCTTT
>TRBJ2-1|TRBV29-1|18|.|TRBD1
CSVGPTGGLWSSYNEQFF
TGCAGCGTTGGGCCAACAGGGGGCCTATGGAGCTCCTACAATGAGCAGTTCTTC
>TRBJ2-7|TRBV27|17|.|TRBD2
CASSPIILAGAPYEQYF
TGTGCCAGCAGTCCAATAATCCTAGCGGGAGCCCCCTACGAGCAGTACTTC
>TRBJ1-4|TRBV6-1|15|.|TRBD1
CASSEEGRGPEKLFF
TGTGCCAGCAGTGAAGAAGGCAGGGGGCCTGAAAAACTGTTTTTT
>TRBJ2-5|TRBV2|15|once|.
CASSEWPSEVIAQYF
TGTGCCAGCAGTGAGTGGCCCTCCGAGGTGATTGCCCAGTACTTC
>TRBJ2-5|TRBV5-4|14|.|.
CASSGERPQETQYF
TGTGCCAGCAGCGGGGAGCGGCCCCAAGAGACCCAGTACTTC
>TRBJ2-2|TRBV29-1|14|.|TRBD2
CSVEASGVGGELFF
TGCAGCGTTGAGGCTAGCGGAGTCGGCGGGGAGCTGTTTTTT
>TRBJ1-1|TRBV19|15|.|TRBD1
CASSPGTGGRTEAFF
TGTGCCAGTAGTCCCGGGACAGGGGGCCGGACTGAAGCTTTCTTT
>TRBJ2-1|TRBV18|15|once|TRBD1
CASSPPTGGYNEQFF
TGTGCCAGCTCACCACCGACAGGGGGATACAATGAGCAGTTCTTC
>TRBJ2-1|TRBV6-1|16|once|.
CASSEAASIPYNEQFF
TGTGCCAGCAGTGAAGCGGCTAGTATCCCCTACAATGAGCAGTTCTTC
>TRBJ2-3|TRBV6-5|15|.|TRBD2
CASTDGLAVTDTQYF
TGTGCCAGCACCGACGGTCTAGCGGTCACAGATACGCAGTATTTT
>TRBJ2-5|TRBV5-4|15|.|TRBD2
CASSLLGEGQETQYF
TGTGCCAGCAGCTTGTTAGGGGAGGGACAAGAGACCCAGTACTTC
>TRBJ1-2|TRBV5-4|15|.|TRBD1
CASSEGVGQGYGYTF
TGTGCCAGCAGCGAGGGTGTGGGACAGGGCTATGGCTACACCTTC
>TRBJ2-3|TRBV7-9|15|.|TRBD1
CASSVGTGNRHTQYF
TGTGCCAGCAGCGTCGGGACAGGGAATCGGCATACGCAGTATTTT
>TRBJ1-5|TRBV5-8|15|.|TRBD1
CASSGGTGPNQPQHF
TGTGCCAGCAGCGGGGGGACAGGGCCCAATCAGCCCCAGCATTTT
>TRBJ1-2|TRBV7-9|18|.|.
CASSLGPIFTQNNYGYTF
TGTGCCAGCAGCTTAGGACCCATATTCACACAGAATAACTATGGCTACACCTTC
>TRBJ2-7|TRBV9|15|once|TRBD2
CASSTAGGPSYEQYF
TGTGCCAGCAGTACGGCGGGAGGGCCTTCCTACGAGCAGTACTTC
>TRBJ2-2|TRBV27|17|.|TRBD2
CASSFVASGSGAGELFF
TGTGCCAGCAGTTTCGTAGCTAGCGGGAGTGGGGCCGGGGAGCTGTTTTTT
>TRBJ2-2|TRBV27|18|.|TRBD2
CASSLSGTSGRGGGELFF
TGTGCCAGCAGTTTATCCGGGACTAGCGGGAGGGGAGGCGGGGAGCTGTTTTTT
>TRBJ1-1|TRBV11-3|14|once|.
CASSLDSVNTEAFF
TGTGCCAGCAGTCTAGACAGTGTGAACACTGAAGCTTTCTTT
>TRBJ2-2|TRBV12-5|12|few|.
CASGSPGGELFF
TGTGCTAGTGGTTCCCCGGGCGGGGAGCTGTTTTTT
>TRBJ2-7|TRBV7-9|14|.|.
CATTPGQSSYEQYF
TGTGCCACCACTCCCGGACAGAGCTCCTACGAGCAGTACTTC
>TRBJ2-2|TRBV5-6|15|.|TRBD1
CASSRGQGGTGELFF
TGTGCCAGCAGCCGGGGACAGGGTGGCACCGGGGAGCTGTTTTTT
>TRBJ1-2|TRBV19|14|.|TRBD1
CASRIVGTGYGYTF
TGTGCCAGTAGAATTGTCGGGACAGGGTACGGCTACACCTTC
>TRBJ2-7|TRBV10-2|13|.|TRBD2
CASRTSGSYEQYF
TGCGCCAGCAGGACTAGCGGATCCTACGAGCAGTACTTC
>TRBJ2-2|TRBV10-3|17|.|TRBD2
CAISDSGLAMNTGELFF
TGTGCCATCAGTGATTCGGGACTAGCGATGAACACCGGGGAGCTGTTTTTT
>TRBJ2-3|TRBV29-1|15|.|.
CSVPTRGASTDTQYF
TGCAGCGTTCCAACCAGGGGTGCCAGCACAGATACGCAGTATTTT
>TRBJ1-3|TRBV6-5|16|.|.
CASSYSGSYSGNTIYF
TGTGCCAGCAGTTACTCGGGCAGCTACTCTGGAAACACCATATATTTT
>TRBJ1-1|TRBV6-5|14|.|.
CASSLKQVNTEAFF
TGTGCCAGCAGTTTAAAACAGGTGAACACTGAAGCTTTCTTT
>TRBJ1-5|TRBV18|15|.|TRBD1
CASSPDRGEVQPQHF
TGTGCCAGCTCACCCGACAGGGGAGAGGTTCAGCCCCAGCATTTT
>TRBJ2-3|TRBV5-1|14|.|.
CASSPQSGLDTQYF
TGCGCCAGCAGCCCTCAGAGTGGGCTCGATACGCAGTATTTT
>TRBJ2-7|TRBV27|16|.|TRBD1
CASSRSQTGVSYEQYF
TGTGCCAGCAGTCGCTCCCAGACAGGGGTCTCCTACGAGCAGTACTTC
>TRBJ2-1|TRBV18|15|.|TRBD2
CASSPLPGGYNEQFF
TGTGCCAGCTCACCTCTACCGGGAGGCTACAATGAGCAGTTCTTC